Listed below are T cell receptor beta chains from one sample, sequenced in a study of shared clonotypes between healthy human individuals. Assay used: immunoSEQ multiplex PCR; TCRdb lists only in-frame clones, some missing. The sample shows fewer than 650,000 clones, around 78% of them seen only once. The sample was PBMCs. The receptors shown here come from a woman aged 40 to 50 in good health. Some clones in this sample may be carry-over from other donors' samples. Each CDR3 is given with its conserved first and last residue. D genes are given only for firm matches. Some rows have no size entry. The others give once, few or many, or a class for an expanded clone.

J,V,D,size,DNA,CDR3
TRBJ2-3,TRBV7-2,NA,NA,TGTGCCAGCAGCTCCCTACCTAGCACAGATACGCAGTATTTT,CASSSLPSTDTQYF
TRBJ2-7,TRBV2,NA,NA,TGTGCCAGCAGTGAAGGGCCTAGCGCGAGCTCCTACGAGCAGTACTTC,CASSEGPSASSYEQYF
TRBJ1-2,TRBV28,TRBD1,few,TGTGCCAGCAGTTCACCGGGACAGGGGTATGGCTACACCTTC,CASSSPGQGYGYTF
TRBJ2-7,TRBV30,NA,NA,TGTGCCTGGAGTGTAGGGGGAAGCTCCTACGAGCAGTACTTC,CAWSVGGSSYEQYF
TRBJ2-7,TRBV4-2,NA,NA,TGTGCCAGCAGCCAAGTGGAGGACCCCAAAGAGCAGTACTTC,CASSQVEDPKEQYF
TRBJ2-7,TRBV4-2,NA,few,TGTGCCAGCAGCCAAGAGAAGGGTTCCTACGAGCAGTACTTC,CASSQEKGSYEQYF
TRBJ1-4,TRBV19,NA,NA,TGTGCCAGTAGTATAGGGACGAAAGGGAATGAAAAACTGTTTTTT,CASSIGTKGNEKLFF
TRBJ2-7,TRBV19,NA,NA,TGTGCCAGTAGTCTGGGACAGCGGGCCTACGAGCAGTACTTC,CASSLGQRAYEQYF
TRBJ2-7,TRBV19,NA,NA,TGTGCCAGTAGTATAGATCCGGGCAGGGCCTACGAGCAGTACTTC,CASSIDPGRAYEQYF
TRBJ1-2,TRBV6-1,NA,NA,TGTGCCAGCAGCGGGGATACTAACTATGGCTACACCTTC,CASSGDTNYGYTF
TRBJ2-7,TRBV11-2,TRBD1,NA,TGTGCCAGCGGACCCGGGACAGGGGCCTACGAGCAGTACTTC,CASGPGTGAYEQYF
TRBJ1-4,TRBV5-1,NA,NA,TGCGCCAGCAAGGACGGGACGGGTAATGAAAAACTGTTTTTT,CASKDGTGNEKLFF
TRBJ2-7,TRBV29-1,TRBD2,NA,TGCAGCGTTGAAATGGCGGGAGGCGGCGAGCAGTACTTC,CSVEMAGGGEQYF
TRBJ2-7,TRBV11-2,TRBD2,few,TGTGCCAGCAGCTCCCCAGCGGGAGGGGCCTACGAGCAGTACTTC,CASSSPAGGAYEQYF
TRBJ1-1,TRBV5-1,NA,few,TGCGCCAGCAGCTTGGGGGAAAACACTGAAGCTTTCTTT,CASSLGENTEAFF
TRBJ1-2,TRBV19,NA,NA,TGTGCCAGTAGTATCGCGGAGTATGGCTACACCTTC,CASSIAEYGYTF
TRBJ2-5,TRBV7-2,NA,many,TGTGCCAGCAGCTTAGCGCGAGGGTCAGAGACCCAGTACTTC,CASSLARGSETQYF
TRBJ2-1,TRBV5-1,TRBD1,few,TGCGCCAGCAGCAGCACCGGGACAGGGAGGTTTCGTGATGAGCAGTTCTTC,CASSSTGTGRFRDEQFF
TRBJ2-3,TRBV29-1,NA,NA,TGCAGCAGTAGCGGTAGCACAGATACGCAGTATTTT,CSSSGSTDTQYF
TRBJ1-1,TRBV6-1,NA,NA,TGTGCCAGCAGTGCCGAGGGAGGCGCATTGAGCACTGAAGCTTTCTTT,CASSAEGGALSTEAFF